The 21 T cell receptor beta chains presented below share a single source sample, sequenced in a study of Ad26.COV2.S vaccination and SARS-CoV-2 variants. Documented treatment: roughly 18 received Ad26.COV2.S at low or high dose, single or two shots; roughly five received placebo; per-sample allocation not given. Samples analyzed were those drawn on day 63 after the first vaccine or placebo injection. Libraries were prepared by immunoSEQ multiplex PCR; TCRdb keeps only in-frame clonotypes and omits some of them. Here the sample spans around 250,000 clones, around nine tenths being singletons. Sequenced here: peripheral blood, sampled in a trial of Ad26.COV2.S vaccine versus placebo. These receptors were taken from a person aged 18-65 years who received the Ad26.COV2.S COVID-19 vaccine or a placebo.

The CDR3 bases are TGTGCCAGTAGTATTTCAGTGACGGTTCCCCAAGAGACCCAGTACTTC. Residues: CASSISVTVPQETQYF. V gene TRBV19 combines with J gene TRBJ2-5; unclear D gene. Germline lookup yields CDR1 LNHDA and CDR2 SQIVND (reference sequence). The CDR3 is 16 amino acids. The germline V and J ends were trimmed by 3 bases and 1 base, with 15 bases remaining between them.

The V call is TRBV6-2 or TRBV6-3, the J call TRBJ1-5, with 7 bases fitting TRBD1. CDR1 is MNHEY and CDR2 is SVGEGT in the germline V gene. CDR3 size: 15 residues. J lost 2 bases, V lost 7 bases, and 8 bases had no gene match. In DNA form, the CDR3 reads TGTGCCAGCAACCCCATCACAGGGGGCAATCAGCCCCAGCATTTT. Translating it yields CASNPITGGNQPQHF.

This clone was observed once. This chain uses TRBV9 with TRBJ2-1; D not certain. V dropped 3 bases and J dropped 2 bases, with 12 bases sitting between them. Per the germline V gene, CDR1 is SGDLS and CDR2 is YYNGEE. The CDR3 runs 15 residues. CDR3 nucleotides: TGTGCCAGCAGCGGATCCTTGGGCCCCTACAATGAGCAGTTCTTC. It yields the protein CASSGSLGPYNEQFF.

This rearrangement joins TRBV28 to TRBJ2-2; TRBD1 aligns across 9 bases. This CDR3 has 15 amino acids. The V gene end was trimmed by 7 bases and the J gene end by 6 bases; junction bases not matched to a gene: 9. Germline V gene data show CDR1 as MDHEN and CDR2 as SYDVKM. The CDR3 DNA is TGTGCCAGCACCCGGGACAGGGTAGGCGCCGGGGAGCTGTTTTTT. It translates to CASTRDRVGAGELFF.

This rearrangement joins TRBV6-5 to TRBJ2-1; D remains ambiguous. CDR1 and CDR2 from the germline V gene are MNHEY and SVGAGI. Trimming took 3 bases from V and 1 from J, leaving 7 bases between them. CDR3 length: 14 residues. This chain's CDR3 is CASSYGISYNEQFF. CDR3 DNA: TGTGCCAGCAGTTATGGGATTTCCTACAATGAGCAGTTCTTC.

The chain recombines TRBV20-1 with TRBJ2-5, with D unclear. The germline V and J ends were trimmed by 3 bases and 5 bases, with 10 bases remaining between them. CDR1 and CDR2 from the germline V gene are DFQATT and SNEGSKA (reference sequence). The CDR3 loop spans 12 amino acids. CDR3 coding DNA: TGCAGTGCTAGTACACGCCCCGAGACCCAGTACTTC. Amino acid sequence: CSASTRPETQYF.

This clone was seen once. The chain uses TRBV6-5 and TRBJ2-7, with 8 bases matching TRBD1. Germline CDR1 and CDR2: MNHEY and SVGAGI. V lost 6 bases to trimming and J lost 0 bases; unmatched junction nucleotides: 7. CDR3 length: 15 amino acids. CDR3 in DNA: TGTGCCAGCAGACGTCCGGGACAGGCCTCCTACGAGCAGTACTTC. It encodes CASRRPGQASYEQYF.

CDR3 DNA: TGTGCCAGCAGTCCAAGGACCTCAGATACGCAGTATTTT. The encoded protein is CASSPRTSDTQYF. This chain connects TRBV12-3 or TRBV12-4 to TRBJ2-3, with D unresolved. Trimming left V 5 bases short and J 4 bases short, with 10 bases between. The CDR3 contains 13 residues.

V usage is TRBV6-1 and J usage is TRBJ1-2; 7 bases line up with TRBD1. With V trimmed by 0 bases and J by 8 bases, 6 bases remained unmatched. Germline CDR1 reads MNHNS; CDR2 reads SASEGT. The CDR3 runs 14 residues. The CDR3 reads CASSEAGGTGGYTF. CDR3 nucleotides: TGTGCCAGCAGTGAAGCAGGGGGCACGGGGGGCTACACCTTC.

The V gene is TRBV25-1, the J gene TRBJ1-6, with D maybe TRBD1 (5 bases). V was pared by 1 base and J by 6 bases, with 16 bases between. The CDR3 spans 17 residues. Germline-derived CDR1 and CDR2 are MGHDK and SYGVNS. CDR3 protein: CASSEFRSGLPNSPLHF. The DNA of the CDR3 is TGTGCCAGCAGTGAATTTCGCTCGGGACTGCCTAATTCACCCCTCCACTTT.

DNA of the CDR3: TGTGCCTGGAGTGGGGGGGCGAACACTGAAGCTTTCTTT. It encodes CAWSGGANTEAFF. The chain carries TRBV30 and TRBJ1-1, with D possibly matching TRBD1 (6 bases). The germline V and J ends were trimmed by 1 base and 1 base, with 7 bases remaining between them. CDR3 length: 13 residues. Germline V CDR1 and CDR2: GTSNPN, SVGIG (reference sequence).

The chain is built from TRBV6-5 and TRBJ2-7; 7 bases fit TRBD1. Germline-derived CDR1 and CDR2 are MNHEY and SVGAGI. This CDR3 spans 14 amino acids. V shed 4 bases and J 5 bases; nucleotides not matched to a gene: 8. The CDR3 sequence: CASSSQGIVHEQYF. The CDR3 DNA follows: TGTGCCAGCAGTTCACAGGGGATTGTCCACGAGCAGTACTTC.

This chain links TRBV5-4 with TRBJ2-1; 8 bases align to TRBD1. Per the germline V gene, CDR1 is SGHNT and CDR2 is YYREEE (reference sequence). V dropped 5 bases and J dropped 4; count of bases not matched to a gene: 5. The CDR3 totals 14 residues. The CDR3 DNA follows: TGTGCCAGCAGGGCCGGGACAGGATACAATGAGCAGTTCTTC. Translated: CASRAGTGYNEQFF. The whole variable domain, remainder taken from reference TRBV5-4 and TRBJ2-1, is ETGVTQSPTHLIKTRGQQVTLRCSSQSGHNTVSWYQQALGQGPQFIFQYYREEENGRGNFPPRFSGLQFPNYSSELNVNALELDDSALYLCASRAGTGYNEQFFGPGTRLTVL.

This clone was seen only once. This chain connects TRBV2 to TRBJ2-3; D is undetermined. This CDR3 spans 13 amino acids. The V end lost 6 bases, the J end lost 5 bases, and 12 bases lay between the germline ends. Germline V CDR1 and CDR2: SNHLY, FYNNEI. CDR3 coding DNA: TGTGCCAGCAGGACCTTCGGCGGAGATACGCAGTATTTT. Translating gives CASRTFGGDTQYF. The entire variable domain, with the rest obtained from reference TRBV2 and TRBJ2-3, is as follows: EPEVTQTPSHQVTQMGQEVILRCVPISNHLYFYWYRQILGQKVEFLVSFYNNEISEKSEIFDDQFSVERPDGSNFTLKIRSTKLEDSAMYFCASRTFGGDTQYFGPGTRLTVL.

The V and J genes are TRBV9 and TRBJ1-3; 7 bases align to TRBD1. The CDR3 consists of 14 residues. Germline lookup yields CDR1 SGDLS and CDR2 YYNGEE. V lost 3 bases, J lost 2 bases, and 2 bases stayed unmatched. The CDR3 DNA reads as TGTGCCAGCAGCGACCAGGGGGCTGGAAACACCATATATTTT. Translating gives CASSDQGAGNTIYF.

The chain uses TRBV5-5 and TRBJ2-5; weak D call: TRBD1 (5 bases). CDR3 size: 16 residues. V gave up 6 bases and J gave up 2 bases, with 20 bases separating them. CDR1 and CDR2 (germline): SGHKS, YYEKEE (reference sequence). CDR3 loop: CASTKGPGLTQETQYF. CDR3 nucleotides: TGTGCCAGCACCAAGGGGCCGGGCCTAACTCAAGAGACCCAGTACTTC.

The chain carries TRBV5-1 and TRBJ1-6, with D perhaps matching TRBD1 (6 bases). This CDR3 comprises 15 residues. V was clipped by 1 base and J by 8 bases, with 13 bases between them. Germline V gene data show CDR1 as SGHRS and CDR2 as YFSETQ. The CDR3 DNA is TGCGCCAGCAGCTTGTCGGGGGGCGTTTATTCACCCCTCCACTTT. Translated, it gives CASSLSGGVYSPLHF.

The chain employs TRBV5-4 and TRBJ2-2, with TRBD2 matching over 9 bases. V lost 1 base to trimming and J lost 6 bases; unmatched junction nucleotides: 4. The CDR3 totals 15 residues. The germline V gene encodes CDR1 SGHNT and CDR2 YYREEE (reference sequence). Written as DNA, the CDR3 is TGTGCCAGCAGCTTGCAAGCGGGAGGCGCCGGGGAGCTGTTTTTT. Protein sequence: CASSLQAGGAGELFF. Together with reference TRBV5-4 and TRBJ2-2, the CDR3 gives the full variable domain: ETGVTQSPTHLIKTRGQQVTLRCSSQSGHNTVSWYQQALGQGPQFIFQYYREEENGRGNFPPRFSGLQFPNYSSELNVNALELDDSALYLCASSLQAGGAGELFFGEGSRLTVL.

V gene TRBV6-6 combines with J gene TRBJ1-2, with D unresolved. This CDR3 has 14 amino acids. The V end was cut by 6 bases, the J end by 6 bases, with 17 bases between. The germline V gene has CDR1 MNHNY and CDR2 SVGAGI (reference sequence). DNA of the CDR3: TGTGCCAGCAGACTCACAGTCCGTCTGGATGGCTACACCTTC. Translation gives CASRLTVRLDGYTF.

The chain uses TRBV10-3 and TRBJ1-2, with D possibly being TRBD1 (5 bases). The V end lost 3 bases, the J end lost 8 bases, and 16 bases lay between the germline ends. CDR1 is ENHRY and CDR2 is SYGVKD in the germline V gene. CDR3 length: 14 residues. CDR3 in amino acids: CAISDTGEVEGYTF. DNA of the CDR3: TGTGCCATCAGTGACACGGGGGAAGTAGAAGGCTACACCTTC.

This chain connects TRBV5-6 to TRBJ1-4; no clear D. Germline V lookup: CDR1 SGHDT, CDR2 YYEEEE. The germline V and J ends were trimmed by 2 bases and 4 bases, with 15 bases remaining between them. CDR3 length equals 16 residues. The CDR3 loop is CASSFKTSSSNEKLFF. In DNA, the CDR3 is TGTGCCAGCAGCTTTAAGACTTCTTCGAGTAATGAAAAACTGTTTTTT.